This TCR beta chain was retrieved from a study of PD-L1 blockade in urothelial cancer. Using immunoSEQ multiplex PCR, the repertoire was profiled, and TCRdb retains in-frame clones only, with some absent. The sample has tens of thousands of clones, roughly 84% seen once. Time point meaning: pretreatment peripheral blood. The CDR3 is made up of 13 amino acids. Germline V gene sequence: CDR1 SNHLY, CDR2 FYNNEI. The V gene end was trimmed by 6 bases and the J gene end by 8 bases; junction bases not matched to a gene: 7. Sequencing was performed on PBMCs, taken around atezolizumab (anti-PD-L1) treatment. V and J are TRBV2 and TRBJ1-2, with 9 bases lining up with TRBD1. The receptor was isolated from a man aged 50 to 59 with urothelial cancer. In DNA, the CDR3 is TGTGCCAGCAGAGACAGGGGGTTGGGAGGCTACACCTTC. Protein product: CASRDRGLGGYTF.